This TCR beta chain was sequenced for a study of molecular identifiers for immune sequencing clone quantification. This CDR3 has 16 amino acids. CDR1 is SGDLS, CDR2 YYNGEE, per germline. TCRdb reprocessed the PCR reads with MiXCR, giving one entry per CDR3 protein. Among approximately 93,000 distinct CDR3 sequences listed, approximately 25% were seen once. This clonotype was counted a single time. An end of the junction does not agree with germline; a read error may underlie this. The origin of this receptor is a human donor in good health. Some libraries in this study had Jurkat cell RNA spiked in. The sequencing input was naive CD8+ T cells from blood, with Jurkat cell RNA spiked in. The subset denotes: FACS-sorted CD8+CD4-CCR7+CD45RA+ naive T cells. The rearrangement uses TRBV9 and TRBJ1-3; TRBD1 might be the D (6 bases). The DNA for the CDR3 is TGTGCCAGCAGCGTCGGGTTCGGGGGCTCTGGAAACGCCATATATTTT. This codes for CASSVGFGGSGNAIYF.